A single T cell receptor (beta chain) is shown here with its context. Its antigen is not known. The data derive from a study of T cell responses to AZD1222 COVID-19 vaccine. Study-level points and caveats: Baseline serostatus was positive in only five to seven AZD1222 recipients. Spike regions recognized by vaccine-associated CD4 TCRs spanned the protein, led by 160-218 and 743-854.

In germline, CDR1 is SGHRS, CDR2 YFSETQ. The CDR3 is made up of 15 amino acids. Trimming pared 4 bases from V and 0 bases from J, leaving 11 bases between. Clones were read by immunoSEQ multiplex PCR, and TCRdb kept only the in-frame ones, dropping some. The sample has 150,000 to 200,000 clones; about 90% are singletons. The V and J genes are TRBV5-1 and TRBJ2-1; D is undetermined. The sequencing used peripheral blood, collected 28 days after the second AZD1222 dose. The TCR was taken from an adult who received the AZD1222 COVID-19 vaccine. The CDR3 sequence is CASSPEPSSYNEQFF. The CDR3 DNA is TGCGCCAGCAGCCCAGAACCTAGCTCCTACAATGAGCAGTTCTTC.